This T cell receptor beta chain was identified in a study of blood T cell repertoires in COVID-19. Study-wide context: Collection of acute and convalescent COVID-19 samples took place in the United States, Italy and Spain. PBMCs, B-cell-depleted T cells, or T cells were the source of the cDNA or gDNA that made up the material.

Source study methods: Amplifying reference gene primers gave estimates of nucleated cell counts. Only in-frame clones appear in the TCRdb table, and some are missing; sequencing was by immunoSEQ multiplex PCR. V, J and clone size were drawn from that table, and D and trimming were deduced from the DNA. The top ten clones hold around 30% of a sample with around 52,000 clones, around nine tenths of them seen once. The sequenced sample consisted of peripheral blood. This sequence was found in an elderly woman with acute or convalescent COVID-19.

CDR3 region: CASSYSGQGGEKLFF. Here the CDR3 DNA reads TGTGCCAGCAGTTACTCCGGACAGGGGGGGGAAAAACTGTTTTTT. The gene calls are TRBV6-5 and TRBJ1-4; 10 nucleotides agree with TRBD1. The CDR3 is made up of 15 amino acids. The V gene's germline CDR1 is MNHEY and CDR2 SVGAGI. The V gene end was trimmed by 0 bases and the J gene end by 8 bases; junction bases not matched to a gene: 3.